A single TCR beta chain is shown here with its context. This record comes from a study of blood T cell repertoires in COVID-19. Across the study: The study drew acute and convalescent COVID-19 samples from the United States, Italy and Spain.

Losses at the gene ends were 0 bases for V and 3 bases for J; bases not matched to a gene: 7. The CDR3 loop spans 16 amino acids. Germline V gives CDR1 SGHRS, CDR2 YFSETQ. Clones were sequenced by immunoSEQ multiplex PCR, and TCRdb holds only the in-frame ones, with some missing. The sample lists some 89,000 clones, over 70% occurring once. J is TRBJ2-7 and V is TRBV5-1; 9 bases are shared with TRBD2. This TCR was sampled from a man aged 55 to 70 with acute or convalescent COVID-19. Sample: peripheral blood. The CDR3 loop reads CASSLAFAGGLYEQYF. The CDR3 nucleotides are TGCGCCAGCAGCTTGGCCTTCGCGGGAGGGCTCTACGAGCAGTACTTC.